These 7 T cell receptor beta chains came from one sample sequenced in a study of cytomegalovirus exposure and HLA in healthy donors. PCR primers comprised 60 Vbeta and 13 Jbeta primers. Profiling relied on immunoSEQ multiplex PCR, and the TCRdb table lists in-frame clones only, not all of them. In the table there are about 98,000 clones, more than 60% of which are singletons. Sequenced input: PBMCs. These TCRs come from a young man in good health and CMV-seropositive.

The gene calls are TRBV20-1 and TRBJ1-1; D unclear. The germline V gene has CDR1 DFQATT and CDR2 SNEGSKA (reference sequence). This CDR3 spans 11 amino acids. Trimming took off 6 bases at V and 4 bases at J, with 9 bases between the two ends. The CDR3 DNA follows: TGCAGTGCCCGGGGAGCCACTGAAGCTTTCTTT. This encodes CSARGATEAFF.

The V call is TRBV7-6, the J call TRBJ2-1; 11 positions agree with TRBD2. The CDR3 is 16 amino acids. The trim removed 1 base at V and 6 bases at J, leaving 5 bases unmatched. Germline loops: CDR1 SGHVS, CDR2 FNYEAQ. The CDR3 nucleotides are TGTGCCAGCAGCTTAGAGGAACTAGCGGGGGCCAATGAGCAGTTCTTC. Protein: CASSLEELAGANEQFF.

DNA of the CDR3: TGTGCCAGCAGGCAGGCCTACGAGCAGTACTTC. Its protein product is CASRQAYEQYF. J is TRBJ2-7 and V is TRBV6-1; no clear D. Germline V gene data show CDR1 as MNHNS and CDR2 as SASEGT. Trimming removed 6 bases at V and 2 bases at J, with 5 bases between. The CDR3 is 11 amino acids.

The V gene is TRBV10-3, the J gene TRBJ2-3; D not certain. Trimming left V 7 bases short and J 2 bases short, with 10 bases between. CDR3 length: 13 residues. Germline CDR1 reads ENHRY; CDR2 reads SYGVKD. The CDR3 nucleotides are TGTGCCATCATGAGCCCCGCCACAGATACGCAGTATTTT. It translates to CAIMSPATDTQYF.

In the case of this clone: The sample contains more than one DNA sequence encoding this CDR3. The chain combines TRBV28 with TRBJ1-1, with D uncertain. The CDR3 loop spans 14 amino acids. Germline V CDR1 and CDR2: MDHEN, SYDVKM. Trimming took 3 bases from V and 0 from J, leaving 8 bases between them. CDR3 amino acids: CASSFRGMNTEAFF. The CDR3 DNA reads TGTGCCAGCAGTTTTCGGGGAATGAACACTGAAGCTTTCTTT. Based on the CDR3 plus reference TRBV28 and TRBJ1-1, the full variable domain is DVKVTQSSRYLVKRTGEKVFLECVQDMDHENMFWYRQDPGLGLRLIYFSYDVKMKEKGDIPEGYSVSREKKERFSLILESASTNQTSMYLCASSFRGMNTEAFFGQGTRLTVV.

The chain is built from TRBV5-1 and TRBJ1-1; weak D call: TRBD1 (6 bases). Trimming removed 4 bases from V and 1 base from J, with 14 bases in between. This CDR3 is 15 amino acids long. CDR1 is SGHRS and CDR2 is YFSETQ in the germline V gene. In DNA, the CDR3 is TGCGCCAGCAGCCAAAGGACAGACAAGAACACTGAAGCTTTCTTT. Its protein is CASSQRTDKNTEAFF.

This clone was found once. The chain recombines TRBV2 with TRBJ2-7; TRBD2 agrees at 7 bases. The trim removed 4 bases at V and 6 bases at J, leaving 15 bases unmatched. The CDR3 consists of 16 residues. The germline V gene has CDR1 SNHLY and CDR2 FYNNEI. In nucleotides, the CDR3 is TGTGCCAGCAGTGGCCAGCTACTAGCGTCAAGGAGCGAGCAGTACTTC. Its protein is CASSGQLLASRSEQYF.